The next 30 T cell receptor beta chains were all read from a single sample in a study of beta chain features in type 1 diabetes. Findings and limits, study-wide: Type 1 diabetes patients showed a moderate but significant shortening of TCRB CDR3s in all four CD4+ subsets.

The study reverse transcribed the entire isolated RNA, so it sequenced expressed TCRB transcripts. Sequencing was performed with immunoSEQ multiplex PCR; in TCRdb, only in-frame clones are kept and a portion is missing. This sample has around 56,000 clones, with 40% to 60% found just once. What these receptors recognize is not known. The sequenced material came from Tregs from blood. The receptors were gathered from a woman aged 35 to 49 with type 1 diabetes.

This sequence joins TRBV12-5 and TRBJ2-3; 7 positions match TRBD2. Germline values: CDR1 LGHNT, CDR2 FRNRAP. The CDR3 length is 14 residues. The trim removed 6 bases at V and 2 bases at J, leaving 5 bases unmatched. Here the CDR3 DNA reads TGTGCTAGTGGCCGTGGGACTACCACAGATACGCAGTATTTT. Translated: CASGRGTTTDTQYF.

This clone came up a few times. The chain uses TRBV7-2 and TRBJ1-2; tentative D call: TRBD1 (5 bases). The CDR3 length is 14 residues. Trimming shortened V by 2 bases and J by 8 bases, and 15 bases separated the two germline ends. Germline CDR1 and CDR2: SGHTA and FQGNSA. CDR3 DNA: TGTGCCAGCAGCTTATGGACAACCGGGCGGGGCTACACCTTC. This codes for CASSLWTTGRGYTF.

This chain links TRBV7-3 with TRBJ2-1; D is possibly TRBD1 (5 bases). CDR1 is SGHTA and CDR2 is FQGTGA in the germline V gene. The V and J ends lost 4 bases and 4 bases respectively, with 11 bases between them. This CDR3 has 14 amino acids. The DNA of the CDR3 is TGTGCCAGCAGCTCCCCGGACACTTACAATGAGCAGTTCTTC. Its translation is CASSSPDTYNEQFF.

This clone appeared once. The chain has TRBV29-1 and TRBJ2-6; maybe TRBD2 (5 bases). The V gene lost 4 bases and the J gene lost 1 base, with 17 bases spanning the gap. CDR1 and CDR2 (germline): SQVTM, ANQGSEA. CDR3 length: 17 amino acids. CDR3 coding DNA: TGCAGCGTTGCCCGCAACCATGGAGGTTCTGGGGCCAACGTCCTGACTTTC. Its translation: CSVARNHGGSGANVLTF.

This chain connects TRBV19 to TRBJ2-7; D gene ambiguous. With 5 bases removed from V and 2 bases from J, the gap between germline ends came to 13 bases. The CDR3 spans 14 residues. Per germline, CDR1 LNHDA and CDR2 SQIVND (reference sequence). The CDR3 protein is CASSPSAVTYEQYF. In nucleotides, the CDR3 is TGTGCCAGTAGTCCGTCGGCGGTAACCTACGAGCAGTACTTC.

This clone was seen a few times. The V and J genes are TRBV5-6 and TRBJ2-7; TRBD2 matches 7 bases. Germline V CDR1 and CDR2: SGHDT, YYEEEE. The CDR3 runs to 15 residues. With V trimmed by 2 bases and J by 2 bases, 7 bases remained unmatched. CDR3 bases: TGTGCCAGCAGCTTCTTTGGCGGGAGCCCCTACGAGCAGTACTTC. Translation: CASSFFGGSPYEQYF.

This clone is judged medium-sized (0.01 to 0.1%). Here the CDR3 DNA reads TGCGCCAGCAGCCTCGGAGTGATGGGACTAAGTGGAAACACCATATATTTT. Protein: CASSLGVMGLSGNTIYF. The gene calls are TRBV4-3 and TRBJ1-3, with D possibly matching TRBD1 (5 bases). This CDR3 is 17 amino acids long. CDR1 is LGHNA and CDR2 is YSLEER in the germline V gene. With 4 bases removed from V and 3 bases from J, the gap between germline ends came to 19 bases.

This clone has only a few counts. The V and J genes are TRBV28 and TRBJ2-1, with D maybe TRBD2 (7 bases). The CDR3 consists of 13 residues. Germline V lookup: CDR1 MDHEN, CDR2 SYDVKM. The V end was cut by 7 bases, the J end by 10 bases, with 17 bases between. CDR3 nucleotides: TGTGCCAGCACCCCGGGGGGCGTGACGGAGCAGTTCTTC. Encoded protein: CASTPGGVTEQFF.

This rearrangement joins TRBV7-9 to TRBJ1-5; D is unresolved. Deletions cut 1 base from V and 7 bases from J, with 11 bases between. The CDR3 is made up of 14 amino acids. Germline V gives CDR1 SEHNR, CDR2 FQNEAQ (reference sequence). This CDR3 is CASSLEGSGQPQHF. As DNA, the CDR3 is TGTGCCAGCAGCTTAGAAGGGTCGGGGCAGCCCCAGCATTTT.

J is TRBJ2-2 and V is TRBV7-6; weak D call: TRBD1 (5 bases). The CDR3 is made up of 14 amino acids. V lost 1 base, J lost 4 bases, and 7 bases lay in between. Germline CDR1 reads SGHVS; CDR2 reads FNYEAQ. The CDR3 region has the DNA TGTGCCAGCAGCTTAGTAACAGGCACCGGGGAGCTGTTTTTT. Its translation: CASSLVTGTGELFF.

This clone was detected only a few times. The rearrangement uses TRBV23-1 and TRBJ2-3, with unresolved D. TRBV23-1 is an ORF, and what it does is uncertain. The V and J ends lost 1 base and 1 base respectively, with 6 bases between them. The CDR3 loop spans 14 amino acids. The CDR3 region is CASSQLAGTDTQYF. The CDR3 nucleotides read TGCGCCAGCAGTCAATTGGCCGGCACAGATACGCAGTATTTT.

The chain employs TRBV28 and TRBJ2-7, with 7 positions matching TRBD2. Germline CDR1 MDHEN, CDR2 SYDVKM. This CDR3 is 12 amino acids long. Germline trimming cut 6 bases from V and 5 bases from J; bases unmatched to any gene: 4. CDR3 in DNA: TGTGCCAGCAGGGCTGGGGGGGACGAGCAGTACTTC. The encoded protein is CASRAGGDEQYF.

The gene calls are TRBV10-3 and TRBJ1-1; no definite D call. The CDR3 totals 13 residues. CDR1 ENHRY and CDR2 SYGVKD come from the germline V gene. V was clipped by 3 bases and J by 5 bases, with 10 bases between them. CDR3 region: CAISDPRRTEAFF. The CDR3 DNA follows: TGTGCCATCAGTGACCCGAGGCGGACTGAAGCTTTCTTT.

J is TRBJ1-1 and V is TRBV9; TRBD1 aligns across 7 bases. Germline V lookup: CDR1 SGDLS, CDR2 YYNGEE. V gave up 4 bases and J gave up 1 base; unmatched junction bases: 7. This CDR3 has 15 amino acids. CDR3 nucleotides: TGTGCCAGCAGCCTTACAGGGGCCTGGAACACTGAAGCTTTCTTT. It codes for CASSLTGAWNTEAFF. The variable domain in full, completed from reference TRBV9 and TRBJ1-1, reads DSGVTQTPKHLITATGQRVTLRCSPRSGDLSVYWYQQSLDQGLQFLIQYYNGEERAKGNILERFSAQQFPDLHSELNLSSLELGDSALYFCASSLTGAWNTEAFFGQGTRLTVV.

This chain uses TRBV7-3 with TRBJ2-7, with D possibly TRBD2 on 5 matching bases. Deletions cut 1 base from V and 1 base from J, with 8 bases between. CDR1 and CDR2 from the germline V gene are SGHTA and FQGTGA. The length of the CDR3 is 14 residues. The CDR3 loop reads CASSLIGSSYEQYF. The CDR3, as DNA: TGTGCCAGCAGCTTAATAGGGAGTTCCTACGAGCAGTACTTC. Complete variable domain (other parts from reference TRBV7-3 and TRBJ2-7): GAGVSQTPSNKVTEKGKYVELRCDPISGHTALYWYRQSLGQGPEFLIYFQGTGAADDSGLPNDRFFAVRPEGSVSTLKIQRTERGDSAVYLCASSLIGSSYEQYFGPGTRLTVT.

The J gene is TRBJ2-5, the V gene TRBV9; a possible D gene is TRBD1 (7 bases). Germline V gene sequence: CDR1 SGDLS, CDR2 YYNGEE. The CDR3 runs 16 residues. V was trimmed by 2 bases and J by 11 bases, leaving 25 bases between them. The CDR3 sequence: CASSVPGGCLSGEQYF. In DNA form, the CDR3 reads TGTGCCAGCAGCGTCCCAGGGGGGTGCCTTTCGGGAGAGCAGTACTTC.

V usage is TRBV30 and J usage is TRBJ2-2; 7 bases map to TRBD2. V was pared by 2 bases and J by 4 bases, with 10 bases of the junction left unmatched. The CDR3 sequence is 16 residues long. Germline V gene data show CDR1 as GTSNPN and CDR2 as SVGIG (reference sequence). CDR3 in amino acids: CAWSHTGTTFTGELFF. DNA for the CDR3: TGTGCCTGGAGTCATACCGGGACTACCTTCACCGGGGAGCTGTTTTTT.

This clone was detected only once. The chain's CDR3 is CASSLGGIQETQYF. The CDR3 DNA reads as TGCGCCAGCAGCTTGGGGGGCATTCAAGAGACCCAGTACTTC. This chain links TRBV5-1 with TRBJ2-5; tentatively, D is TRBD1 (5 bases). There are 14 residues in the CDR3. CDR1 is SGHRS, CDR2 YFSETQ, per germline. V gave up 0 bases and J gave up 2 bases, with 8 bases separating them.

About this clone itself: The same CDR3 also results from other DNA sequences found in this sample. This chain connects TRBV9 to TRBJ1-2; D gene uncertain. The CDR3 consists of 12 residues. Germline loops: CDR1 SGDLS, CDR2 YYNGEE. V was trimmed by 0 bases and J by 4 bases, leaving 4 bases between them. The CDR3 here is CASSVAGYGYTF. Written as DNA, the CDR3 is TGTGCCAGCAGCGTAGCGGGCTATGGCTACACCTTC.

V and J are TRBV11-3 and TRBJ2-3; D not certain. V lost 1 base and J 2 bases, leaving 10 bases between the germline ends. There are 15 residues in the CDR3. Germline CDR1 is SGHNT and CDR2 is YENEEA. The CDR3 DNA reads TGTGCCAGCAGCTTAGGCAGGTCGAACACAGATACGCAGTATTTT. Protein: CASSLGRSNTDTQYF.

This clone was seen only a few times. Here the CDR3 DNA reads TGTGCCAGCAGCAAATTCAGGGGCCAACGCCCGCATGGATGTGGCTACACCTTC. It encodes CASSKFRGQRPHGCGYTF. The rearrangement uses TRBV21-1 and TRBJ1-2; TRBD1 reflects the table's D call only, with no check against the DNA. TRBV21-1 is marked as a pseudogene. The CDR3 has 18 amino acids.

The gene calls are TRBV7-9 and TRBJ2-5; 10 bases map to TRBD2. The CDR3 consists of 15 residues. V lost 5 bases and J lost 4; bases outside the gene matches: 7. The V gene's germline CDR1 is SEHNR and CDR2 FQNEAQ (reference sequence). Here the CDR3 DNA reads TGTGCCAGCAGCCCCATCACTAGCGGGGCAGAGACCCAGTACTTC. Amino acid sequence: CASSPITSGAETQYF.

The chain links TRBV7-2 to TRBJ2-1, with TRBD2 as a possible D gene (5 bases). The CDR3 is 13 amino acids. The germline V gene has CDR1 SGHTA and CDR2 FQGNSA. V was cut by 6 bases and J by 4 bases, with 10 bases left in between. The CDR3 DNA sequence: TGTGCCAGCAGGGCGGACTTTTACAATGAGCAGTTCTTC. Its protein is CASRADFYNEQFF.

This clone was counted between two and nine times. V is TRBV7-2 and J is TRBJ2-2; D is perhaps TRBD2 (6 bases). The CDR3 contains 15 residues. Germline CDR1 SGHTA, CDR2 FQGNSA. V was clipped by 0 bases and J by 7 bases, with 12 bases between them. The CDR3 sequence is CASSLAAGRGGELFF. The DNA of the CDR3 is TGTGCCAGCAGCTTAGCGGCGGGGCGGGGCGGGGAGCTGTTTTTT.

The genes are TRBV6-5 and TRBJ2-6; D is possibly TRBD2 (6 bases). This CDR3 spans 15 amino acids. V was cut by 2 bases and J by 4 bases, with 9 bases left in between. The germline V gene encodes CDR1 MNHEY and CDR2 SVGAGI. The CDR3 here is CASSYGGLGANVLTF. The CDR3 nucleotides read TGTGCCAGCAGTTACGGAGGGCTCGGGGCCAACGTCCTGACTTTC.

Concerning this clone: The germline gene is not matched at one end of the junction; a read error may be the cause. Other DNA sequences in this specimen translate into the identical CDR3. J is TRBJ2-2 and V is TRBV18; 8 bases are a match to TRBD1. Germline V gene sequence: CDR1 KGHSH, CDR2 LQKENI. The CDR3 sequence is 16 residues long. The CDR3 spells CASSPPNRGSTGELFF. In DNA form, the CDR3 reads TGTGCCAGCTCACCACCTAACAGGGGGAGCACCGGGGAACTGTTTTTT.

The sample holds a few counts of this clone. The chain employs TRBV9 and TRBJ2-2, with 16 bases lining up with TRBD2. The CDR3 is 22 amino acids. Germline values: CDR1 SGDLS, CDR2 YYNGEE. J gave up 3 bases and V 4 bases, and 18 bases lay outside the gene matches. The CDR3 reads CASSPAGTSGRAVSGYTGELFF. The CDR3 coding sequence is TGTGCCAGCAGCCCCGCCGGGACTAGCGGGAGGGCCGTATCTGGTTACACCGGGGAGCTGTTTTTT.

The CDR3 reads CASGQPEYYGYTF. CDR3 bases: TGTGCCAGCGGACAGCCTGAATACTATGGCTACACCTTC. The gene calls are TRBV5-6 and TRBJ1-2, with D possibly TRBD1 on 6 matching bases. V was clipped by 7 bases and J by 3 bases, with 13 bases between them. The CDR3 runs to 13 residues. Germline CDR1 SGHDT, CDR2 YYEEEE. The full variable domain, its missing parts supplied by reference TRBV5-6 and TRBJ1-2, is DAGVTQSPTHLIKTRGQQVTLRCSPKSGHDTVSWYQQALGQGPQFIFQYYEEEERQRGNFPDRFSGHQFPNYSSELNVNALLLGDSALYLCASGQPEYYGYTFGSGTRLTVV.

The chain joins TRBV5-1 to TRBJ1-1; tentative D call: TRBD1 (5 bases). Germline V CDR1 and CDR2: SGHRS, YFSETQ. The ends were cut back, 2 bases at V and 6 bases at J, with 14 bases in the middle. The CDR3 length is 14 residues. CDR3 region: CASSFTWGQPEAFF. CDR3 in DNA: TGCGCCAGCAGCTTTACGTGGGGCCAACCTGAAGCTTTCTTT.

This chain uses TRBV5-1 with TRBJ1-4; TRBD1 agrees at 7 bases. CDR1 is SGHRS and CDR2 is YFSETQ in the germline V gene. The CDR3 length is 15 residues. The trim removed 3 bases at V and 6 bases at J, leaving 8 bases unmatched. Here the CDR3 DNA reads TGCGCCAGCAGCTATGTAGGGGGCTGGGATGAAAAACTGTTTTTT. Translation: CASSYVGGWDEKLFF.